One TCR beta chain is described in this entry. Trimming removed 6 bases at V and 2 bases at J, with 10 bases between. Germline V lookup: CDR1 LNHDA, CDR2 SQIVND (reference sequence). This CDR3 comprises 13 residues. The sample belongs to a study of blood T cell repertoires in COVID-19. Some clones are missing from TCRdb's copy, which holds only in-frame ones; the method was immunoSEQ multiplex PCR. The table lists roughly 250,000 clones, around 86% of them singletons. The J gene is TRBJ2-5, the V gene TRBV19; D not resolved. The TCR originated in a woman in her 50s who had recovered from COVID-19. Sequenced sample: PBMCs or T cells enriched from blood (not recorded which). This CDR3 is CASRTGGQETQYF. The DNA of the CDR3 is TGTGCCAGTAGAACCGGTGGTCAAGAGACCCAGTACTTC.